The source of this T cell receptor beta chain is a study of shared clonotypes between healthy human individuals. Some clones are missing from TCRdb's copy, which holds only in-frame ones; the method was immunoSEQ multiplex PCR. The table lists a few million clones, around nine tenths of them singletons. Study-wide results and limits: In several donors, around 5% of naive CD4 clonotypes appeared in common. Sampling covered blood only; tissue repertoires likely differ.

CD45RA-negative memory and CD45RA+ naive subsets were split from the CD4+ cells. The CDR3 totals 14 residues. Trimming stripped 2 bases from V and 10 bases from J, with 17 bases between. CDR1 is KGHSH and CDR2 is LQKENI in the germline V gene. This clone was seen more than once but under ten times. Antigen specificity is unknown. V and J are TRBV18 and TRBJ1-2; D may be TRBD1 (5 bases). This TCR was sampled from a man aged 18 to 30 in good health. The material sequenced was naive CD4+ T cells sorted from blood. The subset here: CD45RA+ positively selected. CDR3 region: CASSPNSGPPVYTF. CDR3 DNA sequence: TGTGCCAGCTCACCAAATTCGGGACCGCCCGTCTACACCTTC.